These 9 T cell receptor beta chains came from one sample sequenced in a study of identical twins (dated by TCRdb to about 2016). Library preparation used 5' RACE. TCRdb names Illumina HiSeq 2000 as the instrument used. In TCRdb, the public reads were trimmed at Q25 with fastp and aligned with MiXCR, with productive beta chains retained. For every CDR3 protein sequence, its rows merge into one entry that carries the most common genes and DNA. The sample table holds 700,000 to 950,000 distinct CDR3 sequences, of which 10% to 15% were seen once. Around 1.5% of the sample comes from the top ten. These data also featured in a second study, about yellow fever vaccine responses in identical twins.

Sequencing was done on a sample of PBMCs. The source is a young woman in good health.

Only a few counts were recorded for this clonotype. The rearrangement uses TRBV7-9 and TRBJ2-3, with 8 bases matching TRBD2. This CDR3 region has 17 residues. V shed 4 bases and J 3 bases; nucleotides not matched to a gene: 12. From germline, CDR1 is SEHNR and CDR2 FQNEAQ (reference sequence). The chain's CDR3 is CASSSPRASGFTDTQYF. The DNA of the CDR3 is TGTGCCAGCAGCTCCCCCCGGGCTAGCGGGTTTACAGATACGCAGTATTTT.

This clonotype appeared many times. In DNA, the CDR3 is TGTGCCAGCAGCTTAGTCCAGGGCTATGGCTACACCTTC. Protein sequence: CASSLVQGYGYTF. The genes are TRBV7-2 and TRBJ1-2; possibly TRBD1 for D (5 bases). Per germline, CDR1 SGHTA and CDR2 FQGNSA. This CDR3 contains 13 residues. V was shortened by 1 base and J by 4 bases, with 7 bases between the two germline ends.

This clonotype appeared a few times. J is TRBJ2-1 and V is TRBV11-2; 9 positions agree with TRBD2. J was trimmed by 10 bases and V by 7 bases; bases with no gene match: 14. Germline CDR1 reads SGHAT; CDR2 reads FQNNGV. The length of the CDR3 is 15 residues. The CDR3 spells CASNRELAGTPEQFF. The CDR3, as DNA: TGTGCCAGCAACAGGGAGCTAGCGGGAACCCCCGAGCAGTTCTTC.

This clonotype has just a few counts. This chain links TRBV25-1 with TRBJ2-5, with D maybe TRBD2 (6 bases). CDR3 length equals 15 residues. Germline assignment: CDR1 MGHDK and CDR2 SYGVNS. V lost 3 bases and J 2 bases, leaving 13 bases between the germline ends. CDR3 coding DNA: TGTGCCAGCAGTGATGTCGGGACTGCACAAGAGACCCAGTACTTC. It yields the protein CASSDVGTAQETQYF.

This clonotype was seen a few times. The rearrangement joins TRBV20-1 to TRBJ2-1; possibly TRBD1 or TRBD2 for D (6 bases each). CDR1 DFQATT and CDR2 SNEGSKA come from the germline V gene (reference sequence). This CDR3 region has 13 residues. Trimming took 6 bases from V and 5 from J, leaving 14 bases between them. CDR3 amino acids: CSATGGGNNEQFF. Written as DNA, the CDR3 is TGCAGTGCAACCGGAGGGGGAAACAATGAGCAGTTCTTC.

This clonotype was counted a single time. For the CDR3, the DNA is TGCGCCAGCAGCCAAGAAGGACGGACTACACAAGAGACCCAGTACTTC. Translating it yields CASSQEGRTTQETQYF. The J gene is TRBJ2-5, the V gene TRBV4-1; perhaps TRBD2 as D (6 bases). The V gene's germline CDR1 is MGHRA and CDR2 YSYEKL. There are 16 residues in the CDR3. V lost 0 bases and J lost 2, with 13 bases in between.

This clonotype was counted a few times. This sequence joins TRBV7-2 and TRBJ1-1; D unresolved. CDR3 length: 14 amino acids. Germline V lookup: CDR1 SGHTA, CDR2 FQGNSA. V lost 4 bases to trimming and J lost 4 bases, with 13 bases between them. DNA of the CDR3: TGTGCCAGCAGCTGGCGTAGAGGTCGCACTGAAGCTTTCTTT. Residues: CASSWRRGRTEAFF.

This clonotype was observed many times. The chain is built from TRBV4-1 and TRBJ1-1, with D unclear. V was trimmed by 4 bases and J by 5 bases, leaving 14 bases between them. The CDR3 runs to 14 residues. The germline CDR1 and CDR2 sequences are MGHRA and YSYEKL. The CDR3 nucleotides are TGCGCCAGCAGCCTCCTAGACTTGGGGACTGAAGCTTTCTTT. It encodes CASSLLDLGTEAFF.

This clonotype occurred many times. The V call is TRBV10-3, the J call TRBJ1-4; no firm D call. Per germline, CDR1 ENHRY and CDR2 SYGVKD. With 1 base removed from V and 0 bases from J, the gap between germline ends came to 15 bases. The CDR3 totals 18 residues. In DNA, the CDR3 is TGTGCCATCAGTGAGTGGCAGAGGGCAGGAGCAACTAATGAAAAACTGTTTTTT. This encodes CAISEWQRAGATNEKLFF.